This T cell receptor (beta chain) is drawn from a study of neoadjuvant anti-PD-1 for oral cavity cancer. This clone occurred a few times. Sequenced by immunoSEQ multiplex PCR; TCRdb stores in-frame clones only, minus some. This repertoire shows 9,500 to 12,000 clones, about 50% found once; its top ten account for under 30%. Germline assignment: CDR1 MDHEN and CDR2 SYDVKM. This CDR3 contains 16 residues. Trimming removed 2 bases from V and 1 base from J, with 14 bases in between. This TCR derives from a person aged 35-79 years with oral cavity squamous cell carcinoma. The sequenced sample was tumor tissue, obtained before nivolumab (anti-PD-1) treatment. The chain combines TRBV28 with TRBJ1-1; D call uncertain. The CDR3, as DNA: TGTGCCAGCAGTTTACGATCACGCAAGCAGAACACTGAAGCTTTCTTT. Amino acids: CASSLRSRKQNTEAFF. The whole variable domain, filled in from reference TRBV28 and TRBJ1-1, reads DVKVTQSSRYLVKRTGEKVFLECVQDMDHENMFWYRQDPGLGLRLIYFSYDVKMKEKGDIPEGYSVSREKKERFSLILESASTNQTSMYLCASSLRSRKQNTEAFFGQGTRLTVV.